The 25 T cell receptor beta chains listed next were all sequenced from one sample in a study of CD8+CD57+ T cells in acquired aplastic anemia. Genomic DNA, the template, was used for profiling of the TCR beta VDJ and CDR3. TCRdb re-analysed the reads in MiXCR, keeping a single row per CDR3 protein. The data show more than 150,000 distinct CDR3 sequences, under 55% seen once. Input material: sorted CD4+, CD8+, or CD8+CD57+ T cells (not recorded which) from PBMCs. All receptors derive from a human donor in good health.

This clonotype has more than one count but fewer than ten. The chain carries TRBV6-1 and TRBJ2-1; the match to TRBD1 covers 7 bases. The ends lost 5 bases at V and 4 bases at J; junction bases unmatched: 5. Germline V CDR1 and CDR2: MNHNS, SASEGT. The CDR3 loop spans 14 amino acids. The CDR3 DNA follows: TGTGCCAGCAGTCGGACAGGACAATACAATGAGCAGTTCTTC. Translation gives CASSRTGQYNEQFF.

The chain uses TRBV10-3 and TRBJ2-3, with 7 bases fitting TRBD1. Trimming removed 7 bases from V and 3 bases from J; junction bases left unmatched: 10. Germline V gene data show CDR1 as ENHRY and CDR2 as SYGVKD. The CDR3 length is 15 residues. CDR3 protein: CAITGRQGATDTQYF. The CDR3 region has the DNA TGTGCCATCACAGGGCGACAGGGAGCAACAGATACGCAGTATTTT.

The sample holds a few counts of this clonotype. The chain combines TRBV28 with TRBJ1-1; D is undetermined. This CDR3 is built from 15 residues. Germline V gives CDR1 MDHEN, CDR2 SYDVKM. Deletions cut 5 bases from V and 0 bases from J, with 13 bases between. The CDR3 DNA is TGTGCCAGCAGTACTAGTGGCAGCATGAACACTGAAGCTTTCTTT. This gives the protein CASSTSGSMNTEAFF.

The rearrangement joins TRBV11-2 to TRBJ2-2, with no clear D. Germline CDR1 reads SGHAT; CDR2 reads FQNNGV. V lost 3 bases and J lost 5, with 7 bases in between. CDR3 length equals 13 residues. CDR3 sequence reads: CASSFGVTGELFF. In nucleotides, the CDR3 is TGTGCCAGCAGCTTTGGGGTGACCGGGGAGCTGTTTTTT. Full variable domain (outside the CDR3, taken from reference TRBV11-2 and TRBJ2-2): EAGVAQSPRYKIIEKRQSVAFWCNPISGHATLYWYQQILGQGPKLLIQFQNNGVVDDSQLPKDRFSAERLKGVDSTLKIQPAKLEDSAVYLCASSFGVTGELFFGEGSRLTVL.

This clonotype was seen a single time. The chain joins TRBV10-1 to TRBJ2-1; no firm D call. The DNA end lines up better with TRBJ2-5; the J call may be wrong. Germline V gene lookup returns CDR1 WNHNN and CDR2 SYGVQD (reference sequence). The CDR3 extends over 13 amino acids. The CDR3 bases are TGCGCCAGCAGTGAGTTGTCTGAAGAGACCCAGTACTTC. The encoded protein is CASSELSEETQYF.

This clonotype has only one observation. This chain links TRBV6-1 with TRBJ2-7, with 9 bases that match TRBD1. The CDR3 totals 14 residues. The germline V gene encodes CDR1 MNHNS and CDR2 SASEGT. The V and J ends lost 7 bases and 3 bases, in that order; junction bases with no gene match: 7. The CDR3 sequence is CASNRDRAHYEQYF. CDR3 coding DNA: TGTGCCAGCAATAGGGACAGGGCCCACTACGAGCAGTACTTC.

This clonotype was seen only a few times. This chain links TRBV2 with TRBJ2-5; no clear D gene. V dropped 7 bases and J dropped 5 bases, with 14 bases sitting between them. Germline assignment: CDR1 SNHLY and CDR2 FYNNEI. The length of the CDR3 is 13 residues. CDR3 DNA sequence: TGTGCCAGCACCCCGACATCTCCCGAGACCCAGTACTTC. This codes for CASTPTSPETQYF.

This clonotype has at least ten counts. The V gene is TRBV5-4, the J gene TRBJ2-1; D gene ambiguous. Per the germline V gene, CDR1 is SGHNT and CDR2 is YYREEE (reference sequence). CDR3 length: 15 residues. Deletions cut 1 base from V and 2 bases from J, with 10 bases between. The CDR3 sequence: CASSLPLHTYNEQFF. CDR3 bases: TGTGCCAGCAGCTTGCCCCTCCATACCTACAATGAGCAGTTCTTC.

This clonotype was counted at least ten times. This rearrangement joins TRBV7-2 to TRBJ2-1; D is uncertain. The CDR3 runs to 12 residues. Germline assignment: CDR1 SGHTA and CDR2 FQGNSA. V was cut by 5 bases and J by 3 bases, with 5 bases left in between. CDR3: CASSPHYNEQFF. CDR3 sequence (DNA): TGTGCCAGCAGCCCGCACTACAATGAGCAGTTCTTC.

The chain is built from TRBV7-3 and TRBJ1-3; D remains unclear. Germline V gene sequence: CDR1 SGHTA, CDR2 FQGTGA. The CDR3 spans 12 residues. V lost 1 base to trimming and J lost 9 bases, with 7 bases between them. Written as DNA, the CDR3 is TGTGCCAGCAGCTTAATCGCAGGCACCATATATTTT. As protein: CASSLIAGTIYF.

The chain employs TRBV7-8 and TRBJ1-1; D ambiguous. The V end lost 4 bases, the J end lost 3 bases, and 6 bases lay between the germline ends. The CDR3 has 12 residues. Germline loops: CDR1 SGHVS, CDR2 FQNEAQ. CDR3 sequence reads: CASSSEYTEAFF. For the CDR3, the DNA is TGTGCCAGCAGCTCTGAGTACACTGAAGCTTTCTTT.

This clonotype was counted at least ten times. This chain connects TRBV24-1 to TRBJ2-3, with TRBD1 identical over 9 bases. This CDR3 is 16 amino acids long. Losses at the gene ends were 4 bases for V and 6 bases for J; bases not matched to a gene: 10. Germline V gene data show CDR1 as KGHDR and CDR2 as SFDVKD. CDR3 sequence: CATSERTGADGDTQYF. The CDR3 DNA reads as TGTGCCACCAGTGAACGGACAGGGGCCGATGGGGATACGCAGTATTTT.

This clonotype was seen a handful of times. V gene TRBV20-1 combines with J gene TRBJ2-2, with 10 bases matching TRBD2. The length of the CDR3 is 18 residues. J was trimmed by 4 bases and V by 3 bases; bases with no gene match: 14. The germline CDR1 and CDR2 sequences are DFQATT and SNEGSKA (reference sequence). The CDR3 DNA follows: TGCAGTGCTAGCGTCTGGGCTAGCGGGAGAGCGGGCACCGGGGAGCTGTTTTTT. Its protein is CSASVWASGRAGTGELFF.

For the CDR3, the DNA is TGTGCCACTCAGGAGGATTTAAACAGGGGATCTTACAATGAGCAGTTCTTC. Amino acids: CATQEDLNRGSYNEQFF. The chain joins TRBV27 to TRBJ2-1, with 7 bases aligning to TRBD1. The germline gives CDR1 MNHEY, CDR2 SMNVEV (reference sequence). The CDR3 totals 17 residues. Trimming cost V 10 bases and J 4 bases; bases outside gene matches: 19.

This clonotype was seen more than once but under ten times. The chain's CDR3 is CASSEGQGQGGYTF. CDR3 in DNA: TGTGCCAGTTCCGAAGGACAGGGACAGGGTGGCTACACCTTC. V and J are TRBV19 and TRBJ1-2; TRBD1 matches at 9 bases. The V segment lost 8 bases and the J segment 7 bases; nucleotides outside the gene matches: 11. The length of the CDR3 is 14 residues. Per germline, CDR1 LNHDA and CDR2 SQIVND (reference sequence).

The chain has TRBV9 and TRBJ1-6; maybe TRBD1 (6 bases). Germline lookup yields CDR1 SGDLS and CDR2 YYNGEE. The CDR3 has 16 residues. V shed 3 bases and J shed 0 bases, with 10 bases lying between them. CDR3 sequence reads: CASSGTVSSYNSPLHF. CDR3 DNA: TGTGCCAGCAGCGGGACAGTAAGCTCCTATAATTCACCCCTCCACTTT.

V and J are TRBV14 and TRBJ2-5; maybe TRBD2 (6 bases). The CDR3 is made up of 15 amino acids. V was trimmed by 3 bases and J by 6 bases, leaving 17 bases between them. In germline, CDR1 is SGHDN, CDR2 FVKESK. The CDR3 sequence: CASSHYQGGKQTQYF. The CDR3 region has the DNA TGTGCCAGCAGCCATTACCAGGGAGGCAAGCAGACCCAGTACTTC.

This clonotype has at least ten counts. This chain uses TRBV3-1 with TRBJ1-2, with no clear D. CDR3 length: 13 amino acids. V was clipped by 0 bases and J by 5 bases, with 7 bases between them. CDR1 and CDR2 from the germline V gene are LGHDT and YNNKEL (reference sequence). The CDR3 nucleotides read TGTGCCAGCAGCCAAGATGGAGATTATGGCTACACCTTC. Its translation: CASSQDGDYGYTF.

This clonotype showed up just a few times. This chain links TRBV27 with TRBJ2-7, with 10 bases identical to TRBD1. V shed 4 bases and J 6 bases; nucleotides not matched to a gene: 9. The CDR3 spans 15 residues. Germline-derived CDR1 and CDR2 are MNHEY and SMNVEV (reference sequence). The CDR3 coding sequence is TGTGCCAGCAGTTCCGCCGGGACAGGGGAGGTCGAGCAGTACTTC. Its protein is CASSSAGTGEVEQYF.

This clonotype has ten or more counts. The genes are TRBV12-3 or TRBV12-4 and TRBJ2-2; D perhaps matches TRBD1 (6 bases). This CDR3 contains 16 residues. The V end was cut by 8 bases, the J end by 7 bases, with 23 bases between. This CDR3 is CASSPEITGFGGELFF. The CDR3 DNA reads TGTGCCAGCTCGCCCGAGATTACAGGGTTTGGCGGGGAGCTGTTTTTT.

The chain couples TRBV10-1 to TRBJ2-7; D uncertain. The CDR3 spans 11 residues. Germline loops: CDR1 WNHNN, CDR2 SYGVQD (reference sequence). Trimming cost V 11 bases and J 2 bases, with 10 bases left between them. The CDR3 loop reads CAWNGPYEQYF. In DNA, the CDR3 is TGCGCCTGGAATGGTCCCTACGAGCAGTACTTC.

The chain recombines TRBV9 with TRBJ1-1, with TRBD1 matching 7 bases. The V gene end was trimmed by 0 bases and the J gene end by 5 bases; junction bases not matched to a gene: 7. Germline values: CDR1 SGDLS, CDR2 YYNGEE. This CDR3 comprises 15 residues. This CDR3 reads CASSVAGGGFTEAFF. Here the CDR3 DNA reads TGTGCCAGCAGCGTAGCGGGAGGGGGCTTTACTGAAGCTTTCTTT.

This chain uses TRBV29-1 with TRBJ1-1, with D possibly being TRBD1 (6 bases). Trimming removed 6 bases at V and 4 bases at J, with 21 bases between. CDR3 length: 15 residues. The germline V gene encodes CDR1 SQVTM and CDR2 ANQGSEA. The CDR3 DNA follows: TGCAGCGTCGGCGGCGTCGCAGGGGCGGCCACTGAAGCTTTCTTT. This codes for CSVGGVAGAATEAFF.

The chain has TRBV7-8 and TRBJ2-7, with unresolved D. This CDR3 spans 14 amino acids. The germline V gene encodes CDR1 SGHVS and CDR2 FQNEAQ. V was pared by 1 base and J by 3 bases, with 10 bases between. For the CDR3, the DNA is TGTGCCAGCAGCTTAGAGTTAGGGCGCTACGAGCAGTACTTC. Its translation: CASSLELGRYEQYF.

This clonotype was detected a few times. This sequence joins TRBV13 and TRBJ2-1, with TRBD1 identical over 9 bases. In germline, CDR1 is PRHDT, CDR2 FYEKMQ (reference sequence). Trimming removed 5 bases from V and 7 bases from J; junction bases left unmatched: 21. The CDR3 has 19 residues. The CDR3, as DNA: TGTGCCAGCAGCCGCCCGGGACAGGGAGGATTCATGGGGGTTAATGAGCAGTTCTTC. Protein product: CASSRPGQGGFMGVNEQFF.